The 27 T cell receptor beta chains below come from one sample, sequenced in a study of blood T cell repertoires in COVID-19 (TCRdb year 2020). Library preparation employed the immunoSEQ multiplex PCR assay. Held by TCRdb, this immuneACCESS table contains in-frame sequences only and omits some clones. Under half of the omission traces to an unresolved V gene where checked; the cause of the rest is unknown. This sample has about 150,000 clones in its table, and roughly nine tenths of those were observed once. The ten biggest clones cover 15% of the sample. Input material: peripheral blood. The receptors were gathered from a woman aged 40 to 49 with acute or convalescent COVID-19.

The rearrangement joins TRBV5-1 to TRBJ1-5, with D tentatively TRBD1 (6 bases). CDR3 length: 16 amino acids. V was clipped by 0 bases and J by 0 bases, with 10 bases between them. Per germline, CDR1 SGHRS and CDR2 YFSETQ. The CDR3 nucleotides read TGCGCCAGCAGCTTGGGTGGGGGCGGTAGCAATCAGCCCCAGCATTTT. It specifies CASSLGGGGSNQPQHF.

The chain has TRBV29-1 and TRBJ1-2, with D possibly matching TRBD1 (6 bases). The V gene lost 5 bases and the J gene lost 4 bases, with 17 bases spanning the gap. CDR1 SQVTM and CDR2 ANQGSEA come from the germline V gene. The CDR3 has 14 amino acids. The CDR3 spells CSVMGTYDRYGYTF. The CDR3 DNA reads TGCAGCGTTATGGGGACATACGATCGCTATGGCTACACCTTC. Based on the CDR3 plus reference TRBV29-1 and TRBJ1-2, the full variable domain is SAVISQKPSRDICQRGTSLTIQCQVDSQVTMMFWYRQQPGQSLTLIATANQGSEATYESGFVIDKFPISRPNLTFSTLTVSNMSPEDSSIYLCSVMGTYDRYGYTFGSGTRLTVV.

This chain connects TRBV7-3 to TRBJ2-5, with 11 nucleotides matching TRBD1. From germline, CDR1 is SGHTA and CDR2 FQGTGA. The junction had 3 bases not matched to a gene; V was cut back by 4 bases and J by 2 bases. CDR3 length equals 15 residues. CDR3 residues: CASSSGTGGQETQYF. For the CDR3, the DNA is TGTGCCAGCAGCTCGGGGACAGGGGGGCAAGAGACCCAGTACTTC. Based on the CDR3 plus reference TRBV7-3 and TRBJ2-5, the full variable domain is GAGVSQTPSNKVTEKGKYVELRCDPISGHTALYWYRQSLGQGPEFLIYFQGTGAADDSGLPNDRFFAVRPEGSVSTLKIQRTERGDSAVYLCASSSGTGGQETQYFGPGTRLLVL.

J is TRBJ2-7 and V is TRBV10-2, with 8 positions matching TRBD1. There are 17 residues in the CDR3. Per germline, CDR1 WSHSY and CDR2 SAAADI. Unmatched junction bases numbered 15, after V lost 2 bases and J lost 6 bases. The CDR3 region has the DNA TGCGCCAGCAGTGAGCTTTCTGGCCGGACAGGGTCTTCCGAGCAGTACTTC. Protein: CASSELSGRTGSSEQYF.

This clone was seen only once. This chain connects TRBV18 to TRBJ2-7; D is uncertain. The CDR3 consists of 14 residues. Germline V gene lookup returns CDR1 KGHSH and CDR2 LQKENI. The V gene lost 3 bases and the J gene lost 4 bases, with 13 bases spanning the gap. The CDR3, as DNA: TGTGCCAGCTCACCGGCGACTCCCCAATACGAGCAGTACTTC. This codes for CASSPATPQYEQYF.

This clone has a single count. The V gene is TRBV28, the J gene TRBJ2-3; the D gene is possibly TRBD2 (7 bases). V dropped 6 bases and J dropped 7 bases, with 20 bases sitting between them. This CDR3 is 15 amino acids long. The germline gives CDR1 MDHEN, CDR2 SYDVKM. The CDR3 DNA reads TGTGCCAGCAGGGAGGGACCGGGGGGCTGGAATACGCAGTATTTT. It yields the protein CASREGPGGWNTQYF. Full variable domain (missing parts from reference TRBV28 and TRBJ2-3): DVKVTQSSRYLVKRTGEKVFLECVQDMDHENMFWYRQDPGLGLRLIYFSYDVKMKEKGDIPEGYSVSREKKERFSLILESASTNQTSMYLCASREGPGGWNTQYFGPGTRLTVL.

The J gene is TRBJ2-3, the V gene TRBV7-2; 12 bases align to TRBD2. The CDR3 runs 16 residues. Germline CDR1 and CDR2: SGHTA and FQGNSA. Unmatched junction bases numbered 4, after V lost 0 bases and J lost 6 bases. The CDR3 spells CASSLARLAGADTQYF. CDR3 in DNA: TGTGCCAGCAGCTTAGCAAGACTAGCGGGAGCGGATACGCAGTATTTT.

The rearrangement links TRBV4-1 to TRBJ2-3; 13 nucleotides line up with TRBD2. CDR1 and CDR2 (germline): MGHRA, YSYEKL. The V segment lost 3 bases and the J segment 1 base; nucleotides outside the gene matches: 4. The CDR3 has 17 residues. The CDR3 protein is CASSHLGLAGGTDTQYF. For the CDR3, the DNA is TGCGCCAGCAGCCACCTAGGACTAGCGGGGGGCACAGATACGCAGTATTTT.

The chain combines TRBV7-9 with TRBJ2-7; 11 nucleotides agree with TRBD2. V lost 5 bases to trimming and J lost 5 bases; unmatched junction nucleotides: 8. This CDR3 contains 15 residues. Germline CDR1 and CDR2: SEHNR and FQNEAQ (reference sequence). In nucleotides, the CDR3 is TGTGCCAGCAGCCTCAAACTAGCGGGGGATGACGAGCAGTACTTC. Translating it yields CASSLKLAGDDEQYF. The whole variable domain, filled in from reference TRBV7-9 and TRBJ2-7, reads DTGVSQNPRHKITKRGQNVTFRCDPISEHNRLYWYRQTLGQGPEFLTYFQNEAQLEKSRLLSDRFSAERPKGSFSTLEIQRTEQGDSAMYLCASSLKLAGDDEQYFGPGTRLTVT.

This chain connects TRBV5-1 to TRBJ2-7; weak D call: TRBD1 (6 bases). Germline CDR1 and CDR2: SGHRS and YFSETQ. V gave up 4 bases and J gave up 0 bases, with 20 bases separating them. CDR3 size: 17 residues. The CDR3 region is CASSPQPRQESSYEQYF. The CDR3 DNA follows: TGCGCCAGCAGCCCTCAGCCTCGACAGGAGAGCTCCTACGAGCAGTACTTC.

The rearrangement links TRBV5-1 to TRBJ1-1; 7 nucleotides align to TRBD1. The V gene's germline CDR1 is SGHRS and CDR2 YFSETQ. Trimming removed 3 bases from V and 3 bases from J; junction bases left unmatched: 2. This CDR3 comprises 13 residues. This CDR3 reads CASSSDRDTEAFF. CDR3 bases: TGCGCCAGCAGCTCCGACAGGGACACTGAAGCTTTCTTT.

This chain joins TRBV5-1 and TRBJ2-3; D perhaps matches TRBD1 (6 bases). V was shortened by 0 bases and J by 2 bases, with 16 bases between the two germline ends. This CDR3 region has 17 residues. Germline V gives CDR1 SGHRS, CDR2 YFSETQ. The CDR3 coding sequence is TGCGCCAGCAGCTTGGAATTGAGGGGGAGCTCCACAGATACGCAGTATTTT. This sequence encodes CASSLELRGSSTDTQYF. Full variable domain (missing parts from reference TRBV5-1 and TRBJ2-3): KAGVTQTPRYLIKTRGQQVTLSCSPISGHRSVSWYQQTPGQGLQFLFEYFSETQRNKGNFPGRFSGRQFSNSRSEMNVSTLELGDSALYLCASSLELRGSSTDTQYFGPGTRLTVL.

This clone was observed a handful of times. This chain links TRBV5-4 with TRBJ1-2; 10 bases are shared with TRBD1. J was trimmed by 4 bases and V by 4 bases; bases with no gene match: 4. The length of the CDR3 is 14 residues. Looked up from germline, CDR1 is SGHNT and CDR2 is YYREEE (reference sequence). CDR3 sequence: CASSEGQGLYGYTF. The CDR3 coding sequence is TGTGCCAGCAGCGAGGGACAGGGGCTCTATGGCTACACCTTC.

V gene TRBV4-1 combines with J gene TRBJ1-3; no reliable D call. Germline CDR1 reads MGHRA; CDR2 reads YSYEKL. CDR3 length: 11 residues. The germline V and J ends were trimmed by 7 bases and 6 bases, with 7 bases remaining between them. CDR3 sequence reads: CASTGENTIYF. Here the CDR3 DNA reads TGCGCCAGCACGGGAGAAAACACCATATATTTT.

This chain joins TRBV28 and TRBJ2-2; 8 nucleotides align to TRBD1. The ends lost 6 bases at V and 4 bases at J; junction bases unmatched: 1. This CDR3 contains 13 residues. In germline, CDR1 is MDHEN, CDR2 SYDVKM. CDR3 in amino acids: CASRTGVTGELFF. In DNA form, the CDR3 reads TGTGCCAGCAGGACAGGGGTCACCGGGGAGCTGTTTTTT.

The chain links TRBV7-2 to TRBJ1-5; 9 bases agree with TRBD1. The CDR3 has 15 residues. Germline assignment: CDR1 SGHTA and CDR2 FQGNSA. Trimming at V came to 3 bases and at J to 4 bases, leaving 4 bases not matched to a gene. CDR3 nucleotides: TGTGCCAGCAGCTTGGCGGGACAGGGTAATCAGCCCCAGCATTTT. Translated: CASSLAGQGNQPQHF.

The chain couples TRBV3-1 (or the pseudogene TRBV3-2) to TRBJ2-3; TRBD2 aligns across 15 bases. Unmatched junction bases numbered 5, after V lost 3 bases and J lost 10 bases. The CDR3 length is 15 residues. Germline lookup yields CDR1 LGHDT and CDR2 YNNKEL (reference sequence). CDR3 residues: CASSQGLAGGGAQYF. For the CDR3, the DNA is TGTGCCAGCAGCCAGGGACTAGCGGGAGGAGGTGCGCAGTATTTT.

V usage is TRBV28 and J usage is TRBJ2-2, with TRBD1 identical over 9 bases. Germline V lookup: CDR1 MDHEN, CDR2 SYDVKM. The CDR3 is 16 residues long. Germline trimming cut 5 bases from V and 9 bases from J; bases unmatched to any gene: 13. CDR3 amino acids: CASSAPSGTGIRELFF. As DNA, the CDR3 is TGTGCCAGCAGTGCACCCTCCGGGACAGGGATCCGGGAGCTGTTTTTT.

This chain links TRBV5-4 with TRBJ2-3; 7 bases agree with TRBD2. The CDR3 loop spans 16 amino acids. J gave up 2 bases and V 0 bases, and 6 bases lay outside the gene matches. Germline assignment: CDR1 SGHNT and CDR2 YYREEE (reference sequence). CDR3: CASSLVGLGATDTQYF. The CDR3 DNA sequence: TGTGCCAGCAGCTTGGTAGGACTAGGGGCCACAGATACGCAGTATTTT.

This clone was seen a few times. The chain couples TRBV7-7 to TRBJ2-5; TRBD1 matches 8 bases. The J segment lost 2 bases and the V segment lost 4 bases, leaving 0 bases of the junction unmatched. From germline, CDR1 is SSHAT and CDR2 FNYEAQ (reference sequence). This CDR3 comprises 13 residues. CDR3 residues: CASSWDRQETQYF. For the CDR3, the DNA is TGTGCCAGCAGCTGGGACAGGCAAGAGACCCAGTACTTC.

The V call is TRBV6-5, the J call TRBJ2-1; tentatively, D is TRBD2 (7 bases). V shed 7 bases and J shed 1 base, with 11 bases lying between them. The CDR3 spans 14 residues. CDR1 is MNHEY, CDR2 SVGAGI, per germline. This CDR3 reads CASTGGRSYNEQFF. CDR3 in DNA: TGTGCCAGCACCGGGGGGCGATCCTACAATGAGCAGTTCTTC.

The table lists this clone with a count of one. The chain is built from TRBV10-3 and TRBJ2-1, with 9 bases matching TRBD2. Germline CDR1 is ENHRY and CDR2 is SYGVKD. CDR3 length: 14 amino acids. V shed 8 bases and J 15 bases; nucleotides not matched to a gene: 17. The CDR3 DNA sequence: TGTGCCATCCGGGAAGGGATAGCGGGAGCTATCGTGTTCTTC. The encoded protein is CAIREGIAGAIVFF.

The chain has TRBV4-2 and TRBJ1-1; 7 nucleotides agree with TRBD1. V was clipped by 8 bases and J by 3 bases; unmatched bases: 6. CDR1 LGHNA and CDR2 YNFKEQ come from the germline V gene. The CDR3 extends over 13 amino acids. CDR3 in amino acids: CASSTGRDTEAFF. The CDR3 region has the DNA TGTGCCAGCTCGACAGGGCGGGACACTGAAGCTTTCTTT.

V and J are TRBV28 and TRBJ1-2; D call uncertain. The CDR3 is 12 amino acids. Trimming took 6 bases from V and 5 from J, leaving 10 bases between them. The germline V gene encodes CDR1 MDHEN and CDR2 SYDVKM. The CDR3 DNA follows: TGTGCCAGCAGGAGGATATCATATGGCTACACCTTC. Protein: CASRRISYGYTF.

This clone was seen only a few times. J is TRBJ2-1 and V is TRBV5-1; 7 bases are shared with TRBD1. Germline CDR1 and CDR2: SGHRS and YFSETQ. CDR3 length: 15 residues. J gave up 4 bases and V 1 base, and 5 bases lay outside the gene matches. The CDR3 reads CASSLRTGQYNEQFF. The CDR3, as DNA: TGCGCCAGCAGCTTGAGGACAGGACAGTACAATGAGCAGTTCTTC.

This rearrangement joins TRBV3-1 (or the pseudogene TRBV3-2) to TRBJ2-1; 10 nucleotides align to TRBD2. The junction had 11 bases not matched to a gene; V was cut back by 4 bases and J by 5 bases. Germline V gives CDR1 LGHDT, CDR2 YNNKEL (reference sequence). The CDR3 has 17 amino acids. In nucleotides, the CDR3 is TGTGCCAGCAGCCCGCGGACTAGCGGTTATAGAAACAATGAGCAGTTCTTC. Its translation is CASSPRTSGYRNNEQFF.

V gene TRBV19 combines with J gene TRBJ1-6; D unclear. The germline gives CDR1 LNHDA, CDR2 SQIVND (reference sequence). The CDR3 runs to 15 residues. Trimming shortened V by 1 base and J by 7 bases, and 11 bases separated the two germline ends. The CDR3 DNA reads TGTGCCAGTAGTATAGTGCCCTATTTCAATTCACCCCTCCACTTT. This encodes CASSIVPYFNSPLHF.